Each of the 9 T cell receptor beta chains below was sequenced from the same sample in a study of cytomegalovirus exposure and HLA in healthy donors. The PCR made use of 60 Vbeta and 13 Jbeta primers. This table comes from immunoSEQ multiplex PCR, and its TCRdb copy is limited to in-frame clones, with some not included. The sample shows approximately 190,000 clones, about 89% of them seen only once. Sample: PBMCs. All receptors come from a man between 25 and 39 years old in good health and CMV-seronegative.

This clone was observed a few times. The V and J genes are TRBV5-1 and TRBJ2-7, with TRBD1 matching 10 bases. In germline, CDR1 is SGHRS, CDR2 YFSETQ. The CDR3 sequence is 15 residues long. J gave up 3 bases and V 4 bases, and 7 bases lay outside the gene matches. The CDR3 DNA reads as TGCGCCAGCAGCACGGGACAGGGGATAAGCTACGAGCAGTACTTC. Residues: CASSTGQGISYEQYF.

The chain links TRBV30 to TRBJ2-7; tentatively, D is TRBD1 (5 bases). The germline V and J ends were trimmed by 0 bases and 3 bases, with 12 bases remaining between them. Germline CDR1 and CDR2: GTSNPN and SVGIG (reference sequence). The CDR3 is made up of 14 amino acids. The CDR3 here is CAWSVPGSVYEQYF. The CDR3 nucleotides are TGTGCCTGGAGTGTTCCAGGGTCCGTCTACGAGCAGTACTTC.

With respect to this clone: The same CDR3 can be traced to other DNA sequences in this sample. The CDR3 DNA sequence: TGCGCCAGCAGCTTGGTCTCAGGGGCCAATCAGCCCCAGCATTTT. It yields the protein CASSLVSGANQPQHF. The chain joins TRBV5-1 to TRBJ1-5; maybe TRBD1 (6 bases). CDR3 length: 15 amino acids. Trimming took 0 bases from V and 3 from J, leaving 10 bases between them. CDR1 and CDR2 from the germline V gene are SGHRS and YFSETQ. Full variable domain (remainder filled in from reference TRBV5-1 and TRBJ1-5): KAGVTQTPRYLIKTRGQQVTLSCSPISGHRSVSWYQQTPGQGLQFLFEYFSETQRNKGNFPGRFSGRQFSNSRSEMNVSTLELGDSALYLCASSLVSGANQPQHFGDGTRLSIL.

This chain joins TRBV19 and TRBJ1-1, with TRBD1 identical over 10 bases. J lost 0 bases, V lost 5 bases, and 9 bases had no gene match. The germline V gene has CDR1 LNHDA and CDR2 SQIVND (reference sequence). This CDR3 has 17 residues. Here the CDR3 reads CASSLRDRGAVNTEAFF. The DNA of the CDR3 is TGTGCCAGTAGTCTCCGGGACAGGGGTGCGGTGAACACTGAAGCTTTCTTT. Together with reference TRBV19 and TRBJ1-1, the CDR3 gives the full variable domain: DGGITQSPKYLFRKEGQNVTLSCEQNLNHDAMYWYRQDPGQGLRLIYYSQIVNDFQKGDIAEGYSVSREKKESFPLTVTSAQKNPTAFYLCASSLRDRGAVNTEAFFGQGTRLTVV.

The chain combines TRBV19 with TRBJ2-7, with TRBD1 matching 11 bases. The junction had 5 bases not matched to a gene; V was cut back by 4 bases and J by 0 bases. Germline V lookup: CDR1 LNHDA, CDR2 SQIVND (reference sequence). CDR3 length equals 16 residues. The DNA for the CDR3 is TGTGCCAGTAGTAGCCCGGGACAGGGGGGCTCCTACGAGCAGTACTTC. Encoded protein: CASSSPGQGGSYEQYF.

This clone was observed a handful of times. V is TRBV5-5 and J is TRBJ2-3; 8 bases match TRBD2. The CDR3 consists of 13 residues. J lost 6 bases, V lost 9 bases, and 9 bases had no gene match. The germline CDR1 and CDR2 sequences are SGHKS and YYEKEE (reference sequence). CDR3 loop: CATRETSVDTQYF. The CDR3 DNA reads as TGTGCCACCAGGGAGACTAGCGTGGATACGCAGTATTTT.

The chain combines TRBV28 with TRBJ2-5; a weak D match, TRBD1 (7 bases). This CDR3 comprises 15 residues. CDR1 is MDHEN, CDR2 SYDVKM, per germline. Trimming cost V 3 bases and J 3 bases, with 14 bases left between them. CDR3 bases: TGTGCCAGCAGTTTGTTAGCAGGGGGGAAAGAGACCCAGTACTTC. It translates to CASSLLAGGKETQYF.

This sequence joins TRBV6-4 and TRBJ2-5, with 10 bases fitting TRBD2. This CDR3 is 14 amino acids long. V lost 3 bases, J lost 4 bases, and 2 bases stayed unmatched. Germline CDR1 MRHNA, CDR2 SNTAGT. The CDR3 bases are TGTGCCAGCAGTGAGGCTAGCGGGAGAGAGACCCAGTACTTC. Its protein product is CASSEASGRETQYF.

The J gene is TRBJ1-1, the V gene TRBV6-1; 7 bases agree with TRBD1. This CDR3 has 14 amino acids. Trimming cost V 5 bases and J 1 base; bases outside gene matches: 4. From germline, CDR1 is MNHNS and CDR2 SASEGT. The CDR3 protein is CASSWDSKNTEAFF. In DNA, the CDR3 is TGTGCCAGCAGTTGGGACAGCAAGAACACTGAAGCTTTCTTT.